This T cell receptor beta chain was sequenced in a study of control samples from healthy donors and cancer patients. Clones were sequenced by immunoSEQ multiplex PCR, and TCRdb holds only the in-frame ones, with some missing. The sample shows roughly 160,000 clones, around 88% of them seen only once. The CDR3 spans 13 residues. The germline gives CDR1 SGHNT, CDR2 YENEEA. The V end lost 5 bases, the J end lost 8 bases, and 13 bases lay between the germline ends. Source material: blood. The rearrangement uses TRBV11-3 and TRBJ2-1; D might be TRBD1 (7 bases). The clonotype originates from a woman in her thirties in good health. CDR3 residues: CASSDRDSDEQFF. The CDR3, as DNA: TGTGCCAGCAGCGACAGGGACTCCGATGAGCAGTTCTTC.